The sequence of this TCR beta chain was determined in a study of blood T cell repertoires in COVID-19. TCRdb's table, derived via immunoSEQ multiplex PCR, lists solely in-frame clones and lacks some. Among approximately 280,000 clones listed, around 89% were seen once. In germline, CDR1 is SGHRS, CDR2 YFSETQ. Trimming left V 7 bases short and J 7 bases short, with 20 bases between. The CDR3 is 14 amino acids. This clone appeared once. The source is a man aged 35 to 55 with acute or convalescent COVID-19. Sequencing was carried out using peripheral blood. The J gene is TRBJ1-2, the V gene TRBV5-1; D perhaps matches TRBD1 (5 bases). The CDR3 DNA reads as TGCGCCAGCGCCACCGCGGGGCCGACCACTGGCTACACCTTC. It translates to CASATAGPTTGYTF.